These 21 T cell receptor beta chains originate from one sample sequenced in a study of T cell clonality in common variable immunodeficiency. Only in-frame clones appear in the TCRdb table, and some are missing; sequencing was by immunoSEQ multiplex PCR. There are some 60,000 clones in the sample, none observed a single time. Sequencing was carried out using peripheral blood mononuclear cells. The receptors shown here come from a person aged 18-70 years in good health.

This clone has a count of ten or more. CDR3 protein: CSASGLAAYYEQYF. The CDR3 bases that were read are TGCAGTGCTAGTGGGCTAGCGGCTTACTACGAG. V gene TRBV20-1 combines with J gene TRBJ2-7; 7 bases are shared with TRBD2. The CDR3 is cut off 3 residues early in the read; its end comes from the germline J gene. The V gene's germline CDR1 is DFQATT and CDR2 SNEGSKA (reference sequence). This CDR3 is built from 14 residues. The V and J ends lost 3 bases and 3 bases, in that order; junction bases with no gene match: 8.

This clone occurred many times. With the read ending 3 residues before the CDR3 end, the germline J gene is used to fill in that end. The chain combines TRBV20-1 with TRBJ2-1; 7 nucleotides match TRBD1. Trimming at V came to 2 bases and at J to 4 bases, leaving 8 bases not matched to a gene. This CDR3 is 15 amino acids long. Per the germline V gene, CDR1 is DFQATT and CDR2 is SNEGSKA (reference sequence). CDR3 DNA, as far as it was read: TGCAGTGCTAGACGACCTGGGACAGCTTACAATGAG. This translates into CSARRPGTAYNE. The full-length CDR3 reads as CSARRPGTAYNEQFF.

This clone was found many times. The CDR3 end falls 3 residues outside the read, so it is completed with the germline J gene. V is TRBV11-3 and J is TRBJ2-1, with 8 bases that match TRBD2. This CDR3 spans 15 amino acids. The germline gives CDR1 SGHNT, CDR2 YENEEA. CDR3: CASRSNGREDVEQFF. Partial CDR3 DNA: TGTGCAAGTCGCTCCAATGGGCGGGAGGACGTTGAG.

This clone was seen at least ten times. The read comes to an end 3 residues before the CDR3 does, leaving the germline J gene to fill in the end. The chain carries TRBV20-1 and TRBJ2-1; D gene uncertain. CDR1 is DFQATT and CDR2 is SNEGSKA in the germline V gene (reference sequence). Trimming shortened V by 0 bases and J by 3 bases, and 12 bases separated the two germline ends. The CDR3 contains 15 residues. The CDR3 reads CSARDRSLYYNEQFF. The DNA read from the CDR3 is TGCAGTGCTAGAGATAGAAGTCTATACTACAATGAG.

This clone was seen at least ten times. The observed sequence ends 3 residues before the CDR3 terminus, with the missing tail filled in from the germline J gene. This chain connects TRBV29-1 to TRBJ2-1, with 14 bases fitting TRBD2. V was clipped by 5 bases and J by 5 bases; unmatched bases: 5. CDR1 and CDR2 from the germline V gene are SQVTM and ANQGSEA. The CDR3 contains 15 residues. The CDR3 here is CSVSGTSGSHNEQFF. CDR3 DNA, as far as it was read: TGCAGCGTTTCCGGGACTAGCGGGAGCCACAATGAG.

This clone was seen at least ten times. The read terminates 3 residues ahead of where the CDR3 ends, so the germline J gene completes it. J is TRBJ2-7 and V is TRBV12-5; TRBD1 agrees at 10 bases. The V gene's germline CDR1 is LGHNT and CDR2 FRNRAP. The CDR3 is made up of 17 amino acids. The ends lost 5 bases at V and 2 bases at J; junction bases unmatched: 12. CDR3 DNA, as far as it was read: TGTGCTAGTGGTACCCGGGACAGGGGCCGAGATACCTACGAG. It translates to CASGTRDRGRDTYE. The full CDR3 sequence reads CASGTRDRGRDTYEQYF.

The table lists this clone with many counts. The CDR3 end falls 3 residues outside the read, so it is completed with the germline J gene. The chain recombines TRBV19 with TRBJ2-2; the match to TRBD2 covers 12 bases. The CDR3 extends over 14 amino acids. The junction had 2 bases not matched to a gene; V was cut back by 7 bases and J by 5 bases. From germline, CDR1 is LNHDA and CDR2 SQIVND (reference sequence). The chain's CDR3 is CASTTSGRTGELFF. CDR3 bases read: TGTGCCAGTACCACTAGCGGGAGGACCGGGGAG.

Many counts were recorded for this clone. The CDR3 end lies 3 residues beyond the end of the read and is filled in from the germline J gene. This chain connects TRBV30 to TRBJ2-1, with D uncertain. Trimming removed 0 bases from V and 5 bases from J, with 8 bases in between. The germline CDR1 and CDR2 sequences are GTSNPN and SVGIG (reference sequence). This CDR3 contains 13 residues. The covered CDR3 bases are TGTGCCTGGAGTGTACTCCTTAACAATGAG. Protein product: CAWSVLLNNE. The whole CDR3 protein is CAWSVLLNNEQFF.

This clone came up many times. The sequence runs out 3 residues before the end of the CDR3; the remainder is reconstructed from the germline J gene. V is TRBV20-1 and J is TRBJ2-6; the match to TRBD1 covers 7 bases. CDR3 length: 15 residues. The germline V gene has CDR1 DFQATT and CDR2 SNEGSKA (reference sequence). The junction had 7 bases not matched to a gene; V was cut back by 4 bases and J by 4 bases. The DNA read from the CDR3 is TGCAGTGCTACCAACAGGGGTTTGGGGGCCAACGTC. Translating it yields CSATNRGLGANV. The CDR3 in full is CSATNRGLGANVLTF.

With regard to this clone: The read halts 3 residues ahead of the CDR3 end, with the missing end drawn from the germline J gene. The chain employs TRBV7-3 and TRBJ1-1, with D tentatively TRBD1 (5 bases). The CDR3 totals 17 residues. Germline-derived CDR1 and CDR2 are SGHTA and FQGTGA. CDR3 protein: CASSLSESDWGKNIAFF. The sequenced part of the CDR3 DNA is TGTGCCAGCAGCTTAAGTGAGTCCGACTGGGGCAAAAACATT.

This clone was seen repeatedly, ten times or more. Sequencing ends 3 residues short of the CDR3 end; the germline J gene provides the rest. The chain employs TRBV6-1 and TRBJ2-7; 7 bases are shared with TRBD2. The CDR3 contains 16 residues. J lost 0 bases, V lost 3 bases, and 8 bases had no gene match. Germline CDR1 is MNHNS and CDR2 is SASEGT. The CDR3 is CASSDRSASGSYEQYF. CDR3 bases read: TGTGCCAGCAGTGATCGGTCGGCTAGCGGCTCCTACGAG.

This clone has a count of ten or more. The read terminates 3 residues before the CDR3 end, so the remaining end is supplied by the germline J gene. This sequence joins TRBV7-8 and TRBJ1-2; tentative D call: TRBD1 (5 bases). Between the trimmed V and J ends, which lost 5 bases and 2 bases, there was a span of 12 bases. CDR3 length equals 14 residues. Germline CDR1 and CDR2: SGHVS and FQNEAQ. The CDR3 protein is CASSPDRRNYGYTF. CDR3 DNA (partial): TGTGCCAGCAGCCCTGACAGACGGAACTATGGC.

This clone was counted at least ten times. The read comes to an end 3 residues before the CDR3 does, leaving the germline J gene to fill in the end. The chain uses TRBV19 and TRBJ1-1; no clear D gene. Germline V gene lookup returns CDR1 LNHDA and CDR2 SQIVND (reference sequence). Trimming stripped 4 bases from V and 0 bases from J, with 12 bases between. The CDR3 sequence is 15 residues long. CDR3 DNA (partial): TGTGCCAGTAGTACCGGGGATAGGATGAACACTGAA. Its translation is CASSTGDRMNTE. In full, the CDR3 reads CASSTGDRMNTEAFF.

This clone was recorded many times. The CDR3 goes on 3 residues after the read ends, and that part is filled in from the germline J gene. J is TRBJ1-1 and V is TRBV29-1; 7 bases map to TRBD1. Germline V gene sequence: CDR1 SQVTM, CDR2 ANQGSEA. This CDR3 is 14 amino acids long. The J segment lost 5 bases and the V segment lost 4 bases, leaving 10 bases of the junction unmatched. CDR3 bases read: TGCAGCGTTGTAGGGAGACAGGGAGGTACTGAA. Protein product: CSVVGRQGGTE. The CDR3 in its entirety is CSVVGRQGGTEAFF.

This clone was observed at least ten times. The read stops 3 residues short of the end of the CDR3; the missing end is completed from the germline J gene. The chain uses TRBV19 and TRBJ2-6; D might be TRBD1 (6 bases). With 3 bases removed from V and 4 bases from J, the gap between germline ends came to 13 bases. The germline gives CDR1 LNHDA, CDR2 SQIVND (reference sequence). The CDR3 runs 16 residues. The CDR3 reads CASSMQGTRGANVLTF. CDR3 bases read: TGTGCCAGTAGTATGCAGGGGACGAGGGGGGCCAACGTC.

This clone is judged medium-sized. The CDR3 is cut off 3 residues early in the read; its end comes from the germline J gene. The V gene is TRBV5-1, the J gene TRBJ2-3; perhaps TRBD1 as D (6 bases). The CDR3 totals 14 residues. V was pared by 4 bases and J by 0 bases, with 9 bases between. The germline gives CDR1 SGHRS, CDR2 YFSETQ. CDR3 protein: CASSLTGSTDTQYF. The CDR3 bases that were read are TGCGCCAGCAGCCTTACAGGGAGCACAGATACG.

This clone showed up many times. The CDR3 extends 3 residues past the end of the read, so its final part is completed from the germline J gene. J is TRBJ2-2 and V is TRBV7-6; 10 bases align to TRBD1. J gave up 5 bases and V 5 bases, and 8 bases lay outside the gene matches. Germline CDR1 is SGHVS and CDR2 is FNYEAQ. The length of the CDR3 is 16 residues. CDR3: CASSQGQGLETGELFF. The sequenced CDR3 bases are TGTGCCAGCAGCCAGGGACAGGGGCTCGAAACCGGGGAG.

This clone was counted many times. CDR3 DNA (partial): TGTGCCAGCAGCCCAGACGGACAGGTTCCCTACGAG. Translated: CASSPDGQVPYE. The full CDR3 reads CASSPDGQVPYEQYF. The chain is built from TRBV3-1 (or the pseudogene TRBV3-2) and TRBJ2-7; 7 bases line up with TRBD1. The read gets to within 3 residues of the CDR3 end, and the germline J gene fills in the rest. The germline V gene encodes CDR1 LGHDT and CDR2 YNNKEL (reference sequence). Trimming cost V 4 bases and J 2 bases; bases outside gene matches: 8. The CDR3 is 15 amino acids.

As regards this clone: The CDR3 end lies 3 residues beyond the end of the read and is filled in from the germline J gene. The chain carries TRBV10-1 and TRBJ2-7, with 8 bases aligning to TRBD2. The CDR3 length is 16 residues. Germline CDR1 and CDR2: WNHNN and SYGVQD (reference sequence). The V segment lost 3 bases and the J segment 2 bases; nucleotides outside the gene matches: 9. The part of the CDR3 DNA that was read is TGCGCCAGCAGTGATCGAGCGGGAGTGAACCCCTACGAG. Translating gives CASSDRAGVNPYE. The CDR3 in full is CASSDRAGVNPYEQYF.

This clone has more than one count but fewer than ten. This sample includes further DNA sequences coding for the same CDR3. The CDR3 DNA, read in part, is TGTGCCAGCAGCCTGGGGACAGGGGTAAACGAG. It is translated as CASSLGTGVNE. The entire CDR3 protein reads CASSLGTGVNEQYF. This chain links TRBV5-4 with TRBJ2-7, with 10 bases lining up with TRBD1. Read data end 3 residues before the CDR3 end; the end is taken from the germline J gene. The CDR3 length is 14 residues. V lost 4 bases to trimming and J lost 5 bases; unmatched junction nucleotides: 6. Germline assignment: CDR1 SGHNT and CDR2 YYREEE (reference sequence).

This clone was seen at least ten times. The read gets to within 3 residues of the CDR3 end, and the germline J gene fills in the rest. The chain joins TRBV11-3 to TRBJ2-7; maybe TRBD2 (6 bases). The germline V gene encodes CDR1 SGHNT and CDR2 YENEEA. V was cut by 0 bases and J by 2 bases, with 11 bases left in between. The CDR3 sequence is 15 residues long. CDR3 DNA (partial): TGTGCCAGCAGCTTAGAGGGGGGTTTAACCTACGAG. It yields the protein CASSLEGGLTYE. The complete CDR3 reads CASSLEGGLTYEQYF. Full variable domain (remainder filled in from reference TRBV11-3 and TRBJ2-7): EAGVVQSPRYKIIEKKQPVAFWCNPISGHNTLYWYLQNLGQGPELLIRYENEEAVDDSQLPKDRFSAERLKGVDSTLKIQPAELGDSAVYLCASSLEGGLTYEQYFGPGTRLTVT.